What follows describes a single T cell receptor beta chain. What antigen it recognizes has not been identified. No clone much larger than this one lies a single base away; base qualities are absent. Sequencing of TCRB CDR3 was done on genomic DNA with the immunoSEQ assay. As for the original processing: Only a few patient CD8+ clones larger than 1% matched published virus-specific TCRB sequences when compared against them. The analyses included only productive TCRB rearrangements. Defining a clone by its unique TCRB CDR3 sequence, the study calculated clonality as a productive clonality index derived from Shannon entropy. Repertoire overlap between two samples was calculated from the template counts of each clone relative to total templates per sample. Flow cytometry-measured V-gene usage correlated with V-gene usage from TCRB sequencing, with a Spearman r of about 0.65. Sourced from immuneACCESS, this table was stored by TCRdb with only in-frame sequences that have V and J called. A share of the clones is absent; for the studies checked, an unresolved V gene accounts for under half, and the remainder has no known explanation. From that table come the V and J calls and clone size; the DNA was used to work out D and trimming. The sample table holds thousands of clones, of which around 85% were seen once. The ten most abundant clones make up approximately 41% of the sample.

On an AutoMACS, CD4+ and CD8+ cells were isolated via positive magnetic bead selection, and their purity was verified by flow cytometry. Clonal expansions were first screened by flow cytometry with a TCR V beta antibody panel, then characterized by TCRB deep sequencing of sorted CD8+ fractions. Isolation of peripheral blood mononuclear cells was done through Ficoll-Paque PLUS density gradient separation. Nucleospin Tissue or Tissue XS kits were used to extract DNA from CD4-enriched, CD8-enriched or PBMC samples, and a Qubit 2.0 fluorometer was used for quantification. CDR1 and CDR2 are read off the germline V gene as MNHEY and SVGAGI. Inclusive of the bounding cysteine and phenylalanine, the CDR3 is 14 residues long. The read is trimmed to its CDR3 DNA, 42 bases read in frame from base 1. V sheds 6 bases and J sheds 6 bases, leaving 18 bases between their ends. The data belong to a study of somatic mutations in cytotoxic T cells in rheumatoid arthritis (dated by TCRdb to 2016 to 2017). Study-wide context: Right after diagnosis and prior to the start of any treatment, approximately 30 ml EDTA of peripheral blood was drawn from patients. Some V beta antibody-stained T-cell populations were flow-sorted on a FACSAria II or Sony SH800 at nearly 100% purity, and sorted V beta1+ cells also underwent TCRB sequencing. To characterize clonality, the study used TCRB deep sequencing while asking whether somatic mutations are carried by expanded CD8+ T-cell clones in newly diagnosed, untreated rheumatoid arthritis. TCRB deep sequencing covered roughly 60 patients with rheumatoid arthritis along with around 22 healthy controls. Median age was essentially the same in the patient group and the control group. Results and caveats for the whole study, not just this receptor: CD8+ T-cell clonality in rheumatoid arthritis patients was not significantly different from that in age-matched healthy controls. The expanded CD8+ clones had unknown antigen targets, and not appearing in virus-specific databases did not rule out that they were virus-specific. An increase of CD8+ clonality with age was seen in patients (Spearman r ~ 0.53) but not in healthy controls. The largest CD8+ clone made up more than 20% of CD8+ cells in about an eighth of the roughly 60 patients, and blood and synovial fluid shared several identical CD8+ TCRB sequences. The slight underrepresentation of TRBV07 in patients was not corrected for multiple comparisons.

This receptor was taken from a man aged 55 to 70 with rheumatoid arthritis. The rearranged segments are TRBV6-5 and TRBJ2-7; D gene: possibly TRBD2, on 6 matching bases. The specimen sequenced was CD8+ T cells sorted from blood. The CDR3 reads CASSSAGLAGEQYF. The nucleotide sequence reads as follows: TGTGCCAGCAGCTCTGCGGGACTTGCGGGCGAGCAGTACTTC.